Listed here are 25 T cell receptor beta chains from one sample, sequenced in a study of blood T cell repertoires in COVID-19. Produced via immunoSEQ multiplex PCR; TCRdb's table is partial and in-frame only. The table lists approximately 240,000 clones, around 90% of them singletons. Sequenced: PBMCs or T cells enriched from blood (not recorded which). The receptor source for this set is a woman in her 30s with acute COVID-19.

This chain links TRBV6-2 or TRBV6-3 with TRBJ2-2; weak D call: TRBD2 (6 bases). CDR3 length: 14 amino acids. The V end was cut by 6 bases, the J end by 4 bases, with 12 bases between. Per the germline V gene, CDR1 is MNHEY and CDR2 is SVGEGT. This chain's CDR3 is CASSSGLSTGELFF. CDR3 nucleotides: TGTGCCAGCAGCTCGGGACTCTCCACCGGGGAGCTGTTTTTT.

This rearrangement joins TRBV2 to TRBJ2-7; D may be TRBD1 (7 bases). This CDR3 is built from 15 residues. Per germline, CDR1 SNHLY and CDR2 FYNNEI. The ends were cut back, 7 bases at V and 3 bases at J, with 19 bases in the middle. CDR3 protein: CASKERGTANYEQYF. The CDR3 DNA sequence: TGTGCCAGCAAGGAACGCGGGACAGCTAACTACGAGCAGTACTTC.

V and J are TRBV29-1 and TRBJ1-2, with 11 bases fitting TRBD1. J gave up 4 bases and V 5 bases, and 6 bases lay outside the gene matches. The CDR3 extends over 14 amino acids. Germline V gene data show CDR1 as SQVTM and CDR2 as ANQGSEA. The CDR3 coding sequence is TGCAGCGTTCCACCGGGACAGGGGGTCTATGGCTACACCTTC. Residues: CSVPPGQGVYGYTF.

The V gene is TRBV4-3, the J gene TRBJ1-1, with a tentative D call TRBD1 (5 bases). Germline V CDR1 and CDR2: LGHNA, YSLEER. Trimming took off 4 bases at V and 0 bases at J, with 12 bases between the two ends. CDR3 length: 15 amino acids. The CDR3 sequence: CASSLVPGMNTEAFF. CDR3 DNA sequence: TGCGCCAGCAGCCTCGTGCCAGGGATGAACACTGAAGCTTTCTTT.

This chain links TRBV28 with TRBJ1-2, with D possibly TRBD1 on 5 matching bases. The germline V gene encodes CDR1 MDHEN and CDR2 SYDVKM. V was trimmed by 2 bases and J by 2 bases, leaving 9 bases between them. CDR3 size: 14 residues. CDR3 region: CASSLNTGNYGYTF. In DNA form, the CDR3 reads TGTGCCAGCAGTTTAAATACAGGCAACTATGGCTACACCTTC.

The rearrangement uses TRBV19 and TRBJ1-2; 10 bases match TRBD1. Germline V CDR1 and CDR2: LNHDA, SQIVND (reference sequence). This CDR3 spans 14 amino acids. V shed 9 bases and J 4 bases; nucleotides not matched to a gene: 8. The CDR3 protein is CASLPRQGAYGYTF. For the CDR3, the DNA is TGTGCCAGCCTCCCGAGACAGGGGGCCTATGGCTACACCTTC.

The chain joins TRBV19 to TRBJ1-6; D is unclear. Trimming removed 6 bases from V and 5 bases from J, with 11 bases in between. The germline CDR1 and CDR2 sequences are LNHDA and SQIVND (reference sequence). This CDR3 has 14 residues. The CDR3 DNA reads as TGTGCCAGTAGCCCCAACTCTGATAATTCACCCCTCCACTTT. Residues: CASSPNSDNSPLHF.

A single count supports this clone. V and J are TRBV28 and TRBJ1-6; D is possibly TRBD1 (6 bases). The CDR3 totals 18 residues. The germline gives CDR1 MDHEN, CDR2 SYDVKM. The V gene lost 6 bases and the J gene lost 5 bases, with 23 bases spanning the gap. This CDR3 is CASSPTGALQRDNSPLHF. The CDR3 DNA is TGTGCCAGCAGCCCGACAGGCGCCTTACAGAGAGATAATTCACCCCTCCACTTT.

Concerning this clone: The same CDR3 arises from other DNA sequences in this sample as well. V gene TRBV3-1 (or the pseudogene TRBV3-2) combines with J gene TRBJ1-4; no reliable D call. The germline V gene has CDR1 LGHDT and CDR2 YNNKEL (reference sequence). The CDR3 is 15 amino acids. The ends were cut back, 1 base at V and 2 bases at J, with 8 bases in the middle. CDR3 DNA sequence: TGTGCCAGCAGCCAAGGCGGTGGGACTAATGAAAAACTGTTTTTT. Translating gives CASSQGGGTNEKLFF.

This chain uses TRBV29-1 with TRBJ1-4; 9 bases align to TRBD1. Unmatched junction bases numbered 7, after V lost 0 bases and J lost 8 bases. CDR3 size: 15 residues. Per the germline V gene, CDR1 is SQVTM and CDR2 is ANQGSEA. The CDR3 DNA follows: TGCAGCGTTGAAGATCCACAGGGGGCCACAGAAAAACTGTTTTTT. Protein sequence: CSVEDPQGATEKLFF.

J is TRBJ1-1 and V is TRBV24-1, with D hard to call. CDR1 and CDR2 from the germline V gene are KGHDR and SFDVKD. The germline V and J ends were trimmed by 6 bases and 1 base, with 8 bases remaining between them. The CDR3 contains 13 residues. This chain's CDR3 is CATSSSGNTEAFF. The DNA of the CDR3 is TGTGCCACCAGTTCTTCAGGGAACACTGAAGCTTTCTTT.

This sequence joins TRBV19 and TRBJ2-3; weak D call: TRBD1 (5 bases). Germline CDR1 LNHDA, CDR2 SQIVND (reference sequence). The V gene lost 7 bases and the J gene lost 3 bases, with 14 bases spanning the gap. This CDR3 has 14 amino acids. The DNA of the CDR3 is TGTGCCAGTAATCCCACAGGTATAACAGATACGCAGTATTTT. Translated: CASNPTGITDTQYF. Drawing the rest from reference TRBV19 and TRBJ2-3, the complete variable domain is DGGITQSPKYLFRKEGQNVTLSCEQNLNHDAMYWYRQDPGQGLRLIYYSQIVNDFQKGDIAEGYSVSREKKESFPLTVTSAQKNPTAFYLCASNPTGITDTQYFGPGTRLTVL.

The chain combines TRBV28 with TRBJ2-5; the D gene is possibly TRBD2 (5 bases). The CDR3 loop spans 13 amino acids. The V end was cut by 7 bases, the J end by 5 bases, with 14 bases between. Germline V gives CDR1 MDHEN, CDR2 SYDVKM. The CDR3 loop is CASNQYGGETQYF. The CDR3, as DNA: TGTGCCAGCAACCAATATGGCGGGGAGACCCAGTACTTC.

The V gene is TRBV30, the J gene TRBJ1-1; possible D gene TRBD1, 5 bases. CDR3 length: 15 residues. Germline-derived CDR1 and CDR2 are GTSNPN and SVGIG (reference sequence). The V gene lost 2 bases and the J gene lost 0 bases, with 13 bases spanning the gap. The CDR3 here is CAWSTGGRLNTEAFF. The CDR3 region has the DNA TGTGCCTGGAGTACCGGGGGACGGCTGAACACTGAAGCTTTCTTT.

V is TRBV2 and J is TRBJ2-7; TRBD1 matches at 7 bases. The CDR3 sequence is 14 residues long. Germline trimming cut 7 bases from V and 2 bases from J; bases unmatched to any gene: 8. CDR1 SNHLY and CDR2 FYNNEI come from the germline V gene. Written as DNA, the CDR3 is TGTGCCAGCAACAAAAGGGACAGCACCTACGAGCAGTACTTC. Its translation is CASNKRDSTYEQYF.

The rearrangement uses TRBV7-3 and TRBJ2-1; D may be TRBD2 (5 bases). This CDR3 is 19 amino acids long. Trimming removed 2 bases from V and 5 bases from J, with 25 bases in between. Germline V CDR1 and CDR2: SGHTA, FQGTGA. CDR3 bases: TGTGCCAGCAGCTTATGGGTAGCGAGGCCCTCTGGGCTCGACAATGAGCAGTTCTTC. Translated, it gives CASSLWVARPSGLDNEQFF. The whole variable domain, filled in from reference TRBV7-3 and TRBJ2-1, reads GAGVSQTPSNKVTEKGKYVELRCDPISGHTALYWYRQSLGQGPEFLIYFQGTGAADDSGLPNDRFFAVRPEGSVSTLKIQRTERGDSAVYLCASSLWVARPSGLDNEQFFGPGTRLTVL.

CDR3 sequence: CASSSGQGINQPQHF. The DNA of the CDR3 is TGTGCCAGCAGCTCCGGACAGGGAATCAATCAGCCCCAGCATTTT. The V gene is TRBV7-2, the J gene TRBJ1-5; TRBD1 matches at 8 bases. CDR1 SGHTA and CDR2 FQGNSA come from the germline V gene. With V trimmed by 4 bases and J by 3 bases, 5 bases remained unmatched. The CDR3 sequence is 15 residues long.

This clone was seen only a few times. The rearrangement uses TRBV7-9 and TRBJ1-2; 8 bases align to TRBD1. Germline V gene data show CDR1 as SEHNR and CDR2 as FQNEAQ (reference sequence). The CDR3 contains 16 residues. J was trimmed by 4 bases and V by 6 bases; bases with no gene match: 13. Here the CDR3 DNA reads TGTGCCAGCAGGGCGTCAGGGGGCGAAATGGGCTATGGCTACACCTTC. Protein product: CASRASGGEMGYGYTF.

The sample holds a few counts of this clone. This rearrangement joins TRBV7-8 to TRBJ2-2, with 11 nucleotides matching TRBD2. CDR3 length equals 18 residues. Germline values: CDR1 SGHVS, CDR2 FQNEAQ. V shed 4 bases and J 4 bases; nucleotides not matched to a gene: 11. The CDR3 protein is CASSSPGTSGEITGELFF. The CDR3 DNA sequence: TGTGCCAGCAGCTCCCCCGGGACTAGCGGAGAAATCACCGGGGAGCTGTTTTTT.

The chain carries TRBV5-5 and TRBJ1-1, with D uncertain. This CDR3 has 15 amino acids. Trimming stripped 1 base from V and 1 base from J, with 11 bases between. The V gene's germline CDR1 is SGHKS and CDR2 YYEKEE (reference sequence). The CDR3 here is CASSLHPLSNTEAFF. CDR3 coding DNA: TGTGCCAGCAGCTTGCATCCACTTTCGAACACTGAAGCTTTCTTT.

The chain is built from TRBV5-1 and TRBJ2-3; D remains ambiguous. This CDR3 has 16 amino acids. The germline gives CDR1 SGHRS, CDR2 YFSETQ. Trimming stripped 0 bases from V and 0 bases from J, with 11 bases between. Here the CDR3 DNA reads TGCGCCAGCAGCTTGGCCAGGCAGAGCAGCACAGATACGCAGTATTTT. Protein product: CASSLARQSSTDTQYF.

This chain uses TRBV11-3 with TRBJ2-7; a weak D match, TRBD2 (5 bases). This CDR3 has 14 residues. V was shortened by 1 base and J by 3 bases, with 10 bases between the two germline ends. Germline V lookup: CDR1 SGHNT, CDR2 YENEEA. CDR3: CASSLVRAGYEQYF. DNA of the CDR3: TGTGCCAGCAGCTTAGTTCGGGCGGGCTACGAGCAGTACTTC.

This CDR3 reads CATSRDLGLATNEKLFF. DNA for the CDR3: TGTGCCACCAGCAGAGATCTCGGTCTCGCAACTAATGAAAAACTGTTTTTT. The gene calls are TRBV15 and TRBJ1-4; D unclear. The CDR3 length is 17 residues. The germline CDR1 and CDR2 sequences are LNHNV and YYDKDF (reference sequence). Trimming took off 0 bases at V and 0 bases at J, with 11 bases between the two ends.

The rearrangement joins TRBV9 to TRBJ2-7; 8 positions agree with TRBD2. Per germline, CDR1 SGDLS and CDR2 YYNGEE. The CDR3 totals 17 residues. After removal of 4 bases from V and 3 bases from J, the junction contained 15 bases not matched to a gene. The CDR3 region is CASSPGGAGVRRYEQYF. The CDR3 DNA reads as TGTGCCAGCAGCCCCGGGGGGGCGGGAGTCCGGCGCTACGAGCAGTACTTC.

V and J are TRBV5-1 and TRBJ1-6; D may be TRBD1 (6 bases). V was pared by 0 bases and J by 7 bases, with 11 bases between. The germline V gene encodes CDR1 SGHRS and CDR2 YFSETQ. The CDR3 has 15 amino acids. CDR3 bases: TGCGCCAGCAGCTTGGCACAGGGTGGGAATTCACCCCTCCACTTT. Translation: CASSLAQGGNSPLHF. The variable domain in full, with the rest retrieved from reference TRBV5-1 and TRBJ1-6, is KAGVTQTPRYLIKTRGQQVTLSCSPISGHRSVSWYQQTPGQGLQFLFEYFSETQRNKGNFPGRFSGRQFSNSRSEMNVSTLELGDSALYLCASSLAQGGNSPLHFGNGTRLTVT.